These 17 T cell receptor beta chains came from one sample sequenced in a study of T cell repertoires in ileal Crohn's disease. Time point of the sample: neoterminal ileum biopsy at postoperative endoscopy, about 6 months after surgery. The method was immunoSEQ multiplex PCR; TCRdb's version includes in-frame clones alone and lacks a portion of them. The sample lists about 2,800 clones, 69% seen once, with around 21% in the top ten. The sample taken for sequencing was ileal tissue. Receptor source: an adult with Crohn's disease.

This clone counts as large (0.1 to 1%). The rearrangement links TRBV5-4 to TRBJ1-1; D is possibly TRBD1 (6 bases). V lost 4 bases, J lost 5 bases, and 15 bases lay in between. Germline lookup yields CDR1 SGHNT and CDR2 YYREEE (reference sequence). CDR3 length: 14 amino acids. CDR3 residues: CASSAAGAWTEAFF. The CDR3 coding sequence is TGTGCCAGCAGCGCCGCAGGGGCATGGACTGAAGCTTTCTTT. The entire variable domain, with the rest obtained from reference TRBV5-4 and TRBJ1-1, is as follows: ETGVTQSPTHLIKTRGQQVTLRCSSQSGHNTVSWYQQALGQGPQFIFQYYREEENGRGNFPPRFSGLQFPNYSSELNVNALELDDSALYLCASSAAGAWTEAFFGQGTRLTVV.

The rearrangement uses TRBV5-6 and TRBJ2-1, with D perhaps TRBD1 (7 bases). Trimming shortened V by 2 bases and J by 7 bases, and 19 bases separated the two germline ends. Germline V gives CDR1 SGHDT, CDR2 YYEEEE. This CDR3 contains 16 residues. The CDR3 loop reads CASSFLGTAGGNEQFF. The CDR3 DNA reads TGTGCCAGCAGCTTTTTGGGCACGGCAGGGGGGAATGAGCAGTTCTTC.

The chain links TRBV7-9 to TRBJ1-1, with D maybe TRBD1 (6 bases). Germline V lookup: CDR1 SEHNR, CDR2 FQNEAQ (reference sequence). V was trimmed by 0 bases and J by 0 bases, leaving 17 bases between them. The CDR3 runs to 18 residues. The CDR3 here is CASSLAGAGKQLNTEAFF. CDR3 in DNA: TGTGCCAGCAGCTTAGCGGGGGCCGGAAAACAGTTGAACACTGAAGCTTTCTTT.

This rearrangement joins TRBV12-5 to TRBJ2-5; no definite D call. Looked up from germline, CDR1 is LGHNT and CDR2 is FRNRAP. CDR3 size: 14 residues. Trimming removed 6 bases from V and 4 bases from J, with 15 bases in between. CDR3 residues: CASGPPGPLETQYF. For the CDR3, the DNA is TGTGCTAGTGGCCCCCCCGGTCCCCTAGAGACCCAGTACTTC.

This clone was seen more than once but under ten times. V usage is TRBV9 and J usage is TRBJ1-2; 7 bases match TRBD1. Germline CDR1 is SGDLS and CDR2 is YYNGEE. J lost 5 bases, V lost 0 bases, and 7 bases had no gene match. The CDR3 is 15 residues long. CDR3 sequence (DNA): TGTGCCAGCAGCGTAGAGGCGACAGGGATTTATGGCTACACCTTC. Translated, it gives CASSVEATGIYGYTF.

The gene calls are TRBV30 and TRBJ1-6, with D unclear. The CDR3 has 16 amino acids. With 0 bases removed from V and 9 bases from J, the gap between germline ends came to 18 bases. Germline V lookup: CDR1 GTSNPN, CDR2 SVGIG (reference sequence). The CDR3 DNA sequence: TGTGCCTGGAGTGTAAGCTCAACGGGTCGGGTTTCACCCCTCCACTTT. Its protein is CAWSVSSTGRVSPLHF.

The rearrangement links TRBV7-2 to TRBJ2-3; 9 nucleotides align to TRBD2. V lost 1 base and J lost 4; bases outside the gene matches: 3. Germline assignment: CDR1 SGHTA and CDR2 FQGNSA. The CDR3 is 15 residues long. As DNA, the CDR3 is TGTGCCAGCAGCTTAGAGCGGGGGGCCTCAGATACGCAGTATTTT. It is translated as CASSLERGASDTQYF.

This clone was picked up a small number of times. The genes are TRBV5-4 and TRBJ2-1, with 10 bases aligning to TRBD1. CDR3 length: 18 amino acids. Germline lookup yields CDR1 SGHNT and CDR2 YYREEE (reference sequence). With V trimmed by 4 bases and J by 4 bases, 14 bases remained unmatched. CDR3: CASSHGTGEGLLYNEQFF. The CDR3, as DNA: TGTGCCAGCAGCCATGGGACAGGGGAAGGGCTTCTATACAATGAGCAGTTCTTC.

This clone was counted a few times. V gene TRBV27 combines with J gene TRBJ2-3, with 8 bases lining up with TRBD2. The V segment lost 1 base and the J segment 2 bases; nucleotides outside the gene matches: 8. The V gene's germline CDR1 is MNHEY and CDR2 SMNVEV (reference sequence). CDR3 length: 17 residues. The CDR3 loop is CASSLFPGGLVTDTQYF. Here the CDR3 DNA reads TGTGCCAGCAGTTTATTTCCGGGGGGGCTGGTCACAGATACGCAGTATTTT.

This clone was seen a few times. This chain uses TRBV28 with TRBJ1-5; D might be TRBD1 (6 bases). The CDR3 spans 14 residues. Trimming stripped 4 bases from V and 1 base from J, with 8 bases between. Germline V CDR1 and CDR2: MDHEN, SYDVKM. DNA for the CDR3: TGTGCCAGCAGTTCTACAGGGAGCAATCAGCCCCAGCATTTT. Its protein product is CASSSTGSNQPQHF.

This clone was detected only a few times. The J gene is TRBJ2-2, the V gene TRBV30, with 8 bases aligning to TRBD1. The V gene's germline CDR1 is GTSNPN and CDR2 SVGIG (reference sequence). V gave up 4 bases and J gave up 5 bases; unmatched junction bases: 3. CDR3 size: 13 residues. The CDR3 spells CAWNTGGTGELFF. CDR3 bases: TGTGCCTGGAATACAGGGGGAACCGGGGAGCTGTTTTTT. Full variable domain (rest looked up from reference TRBV30 and TRBJ2-2): SQTIHQWPATLVQPVGSPLSLECTVEGTSNPNLYWYRQAAGRGLQLLFYSVGIGQISSEVPQNLSASRPQDRQFILSSKKLLLSDSGFYLCAWNTGGTGELFFGEGSRLTVL.

V is TRBV9 and J is TRBJ2-3; D is perhaps TRBD2 (5 bases). V dropped 3 bases and J dropped 0 bases, with 17 bases sitting between them. The germline V gene has CDR1 SGDLS and CDR2 YYNGEE. CDR3 length equals 17 residues. This CDR3 is CASSGGPSAASTDTQYF. The CDR3 DNA follows: TGTGCCAGCAGCGGAGGGCCCTCGGCAGCTAGCACAGATACGCAGTATTTT.

CDR3 sequence: CASSSSLLWQYF. In DNA, the CDR3 is TGTGCCAGCAGCTCCTCTCTTCTCTGGCAGTACTTC. The chain has TRBV14 and TRBJ2-7; D not resolved. Per germline, CDR1 SGHDN and CDR2 FVKESK. This CDR3 spans 12 amino acids. V shed 5 bases and J shed 9 bases, with 14 bases lying between them.

The CDR3 coding sequence is TGTGCCAGCAGCCTACTAGCGGGGGAAGCAGATACGCAGTATTTT. It is translated as CASSLLAGEADTQYF. The gene calls are TRBV7-2 and TRBJ2-3, with 11 bases matching TRBD2. V dropped 5 bases and J dropped 4; count of bases not matched to a gene: 5. The CDR3 is 15 amino acids. Germline CDR1 SGHTA, CDR2 FQGNSA.

Turning to this clone: Within the sample, other DNA sequences also encode this same CDR3. The chain joins TRBV5-4 to TRBJ2-1; tentatively, D is TRBD2 (5 bases). V lost 3 bases and J 1 base, leaving 8 bases between the germline ends. CDR1 and CDR2 from the germline V gene are SGHNT and YYREEE (reference sequence). The CDR3 covers 14 residues. CDR3 in amino acids: CASSSSGSYNEQFF. CDR3 nucleotide sequence: TGTGCCAGCAGCTCGTCGGGGTCCTACAATGAGCAGTTCTTC.

The chain joins TRBV4-3 to TRBJ1-2; 9 bases fit TRBD1. J gave up 6 bases and V 1 base, and 9 bases lay outside the gene matches. The CDR3 sequence is 16 residues long. The germline V gene encodes CDR1 LGHNA and CDR2 YSLEER. Here the CDR3 DNA reads TGCGCCAGCAGCCAAGGCCTCTCCTGGGACAGGGATGGCTACACCTTC. It yields the protein CASSQGLSWDRDGYTF.

The chain links TRBV15 to TRBJ2-7, with 7 bases fitting TRBD1. Per the germline V gene, CDR1 is LNHNV and CDR2 is YYDKDF (reference sequence). V was clipped by 0 bases and J by 2 bases; unmatched bases: 4. This CDR3 has 15 residues. CDR3 sequence (DNA): TGTGCCACCAGCAGAGATGAGGGGGCTGCCTACGAGCAGTACTTC. Translating it yields CATSRDEGAAYEQYF.